This T cell receptor beta chain comes out of a study of cytomegalovirus exposure and HLA in healthy donors. PCR employed 60 Vbeta and 13 Jbeta primers. Original data processing: Roughly 10 million shared chains were among the 60 million to 80 million unique TCR beta chains that a later analysis counted. Repertoires were generated with immunoSEQ multiplex PCR, while TCRdb's copy carries only in-frame clones and drops some. That table gives V, J and clone size, and the DNA gave D and trimming. The top ten clones hold around 4% of a sample with around 170,000 clones, about 84% of them seen once. Germline V gene data show CDR1 as SNHLY and CDR2 as FYNNEI. V trimming: 4 bases; J trimming: 7 bases; junction bases outside the gene matches: 11. This CDR3 region has 17 residues. Regarding the study as a whole: A few chains tied to CMV proved CMV antigen-specific in vitro. TCR beta V- and J-gene trimming was later associated with a missense DCLRE1C variant. Presence/absence analyses treated sequencing depth as roughly uniform across donors.

As concerns this clone: What it binds is not known.

Sequenced sample: PBMCs. This TCR came from a man aged 45-65 years in good health and CMV-seronegative. This rearrangement joins TRBV2 to TRBJ2-2, with 11 bases that match TRBD2. The CDR3, as DNA: TGTGCCAGCAGTGGCCAACCGACTAGCGGGGCGGGCGGGGAGCTGTTTTTT. Its translation is CASSGQPTSGAGGELFF.